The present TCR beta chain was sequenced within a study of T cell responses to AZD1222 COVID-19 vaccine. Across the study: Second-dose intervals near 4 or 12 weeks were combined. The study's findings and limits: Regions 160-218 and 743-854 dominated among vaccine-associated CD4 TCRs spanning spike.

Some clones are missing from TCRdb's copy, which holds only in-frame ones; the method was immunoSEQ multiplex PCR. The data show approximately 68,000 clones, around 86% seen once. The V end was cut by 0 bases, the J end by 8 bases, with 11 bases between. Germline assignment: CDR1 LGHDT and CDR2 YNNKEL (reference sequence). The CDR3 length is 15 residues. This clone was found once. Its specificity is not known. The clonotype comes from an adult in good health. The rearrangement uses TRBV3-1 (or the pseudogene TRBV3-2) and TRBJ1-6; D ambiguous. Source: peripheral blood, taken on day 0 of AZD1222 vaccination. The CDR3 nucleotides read TGTGCCAGCAGCCAAGATCGCTGGCCCTATTCACCCCTCCACTTT. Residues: CASSQDRWPYSPLHF.